Listed here are 2 T cell receptor beta chains from one sample, sequenced in a study of blood T cell repertoires in COVID-19. Libraries were prepared by immunoSEQ multiplex PCR; TCRdb keeps only in-frame clonotypes and omits some of them. The sample includes around 300,000 clones, about 93% of them seen just once. The specimen sequenced was PBMCs or T cells enriched from blood (not recorded which). These receptors were collected from a woman younger than 45 who had recovered from COVID-19.

The CDR3 spells CASSFAGRPYEQYF. In nucleotides, the CDR3 is TGTGCCAGCAGTTTTGCCGGGAGGCCCTACGAGCAGTACTTC. The chain recombines TRBV28 with TRBJ2-7; 7 positions match TRBD2. With 3 bases clipped from V and 2 bases from J, the junction kept 4 bases outside the gene matches. Germline V gene sequence: CDR1 MDHEN, CDR2 SYDVKM. The length of the CDR3 is 14 residues.

The chain links TRBV18 to TRBJ1-6, with D tentatively TRBD1 (6 bases). The CDR3 is 14 amino acids. Trimming left V 3 bases short and J 18 bases short, with 21 bases between. Germline-derived CDR1 and CDR2 are KGHSH and LQKENI. The CDR3 DNA is TGTGCCAGCTCACCGGACTCGGACAGTCGTGGCTCCCACTTT. This encodes CASSPDSDSRGSHF.